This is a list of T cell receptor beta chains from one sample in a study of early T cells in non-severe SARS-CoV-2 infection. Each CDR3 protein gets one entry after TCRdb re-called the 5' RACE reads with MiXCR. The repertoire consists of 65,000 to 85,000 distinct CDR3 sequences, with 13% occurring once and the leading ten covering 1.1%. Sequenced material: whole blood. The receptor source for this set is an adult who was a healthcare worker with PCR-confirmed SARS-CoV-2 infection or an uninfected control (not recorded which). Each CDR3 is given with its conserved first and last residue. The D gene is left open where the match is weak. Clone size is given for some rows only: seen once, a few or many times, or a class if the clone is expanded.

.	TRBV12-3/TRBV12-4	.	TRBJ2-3	TGTGCCAGCAGTGAGGTGGGACGCACAGATACGCAGTATTTT	CASSEVGRTDTQYF
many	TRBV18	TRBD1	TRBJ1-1	TGTGCCAGCTCACCGGACAGGGAGAACACTGAAGCTTTCTTT	CASSPDRENTEAFF
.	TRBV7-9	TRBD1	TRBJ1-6	TGTGCCAGCAGCCCCGTGCGGACAGGTTTCTTGGCGTCACCCCTCCACTTT	CASSPVRTGFLASPLHF
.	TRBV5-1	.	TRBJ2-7	TGCGCCAGCAGCCTCTCAGAAGGGGAGCAGTACTTC	CASSLSEGEQYF
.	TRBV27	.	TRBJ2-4	TGTGCCAGCAGTTTTTTAGGGTCCAAAAACATTCAGTACTTC	CASSFLGSKNIQYF
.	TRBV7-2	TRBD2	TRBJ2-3	TGTGCCAGCAGCTTAGGAGCTAGCGGGAGGGTGGATACGCAGTATTTT	CASSLGASGRVDTQYF
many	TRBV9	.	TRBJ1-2	TGTGCCAGCTCTCCTTCGGGAAGCTATGGCTACACCTTC	CASSPSGSYGYTF
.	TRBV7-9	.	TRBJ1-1	TGTGCCAGCAGCGGGGCGTGGACTGAAGCTTTCTTT	CASSGAWTEAFF
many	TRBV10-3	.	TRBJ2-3	TGTGCCATCATGGGCGGGACCACAGATACGCAGTATTTT	CAIMGGTTDTQYF
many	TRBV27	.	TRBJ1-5	TGTGCCAGCAGTCGAACGGTATCTGGGCAGCCCCAGCATTTT	CASSRTVSGQPQHF
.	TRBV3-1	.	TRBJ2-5	TGTGCCAGCAGCCAAGAAAGACCCCAAGAGACCCAGTACTTC	CASSQERPQETQYF
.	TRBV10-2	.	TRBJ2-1	TGCGCCAGCAGTGAGAACACCCACAATGAGCAGTTCTTC	CASSENTHNEQFF
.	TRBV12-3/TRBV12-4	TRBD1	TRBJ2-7	TGTGCCAGCACCGGGACAGGGTCGTCCTACGAGCAGTACTTC	CASTGTGSSYEQYF
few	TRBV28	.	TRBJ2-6	TGTGCCAGCAGCGCGGACCTCTCTGGGGCCAACGTCCTGACTTTC	CASSADLSGANVLTF
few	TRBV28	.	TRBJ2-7	TGTGCCAGCAGCTTCTCCGGGGAGGAATACTTC	CASSFSGEEYF
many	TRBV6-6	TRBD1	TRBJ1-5	TGTGCCAGCAAGGTAGAGGGGGCCATGAATCAGCCCCAGCATTTT	CASKVEGAMNQPQHF
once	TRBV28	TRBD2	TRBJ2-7	TGTGCCAGCAGTTTATACCCCGGGGGGGCGCGGTACGAGCAGTACTTC	CASSLYPGGARYEQYF
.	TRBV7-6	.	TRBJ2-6	TGTGCCAGCAGTTTAGAACCAGACGGACATAGGAGCTCTGGGGCCAACGTCCTGACTTTC	CASSLEPDGHRSSGANVLTF
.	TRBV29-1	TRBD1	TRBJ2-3	TGCAGCGTTGAATGGGCGCGGGACAGGGATACAGATACGCAGTATTTT	CSVEWARDRDTDTQYF
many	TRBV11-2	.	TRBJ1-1	TGTGCCAGCAGCTTCGACCTACCGGACCGGGTGAACACTGAAGCTTTCTTT	CASSFDLPDRVNTEAFF
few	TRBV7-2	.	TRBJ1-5	TGTGCCAGCAGCTCGACCGGGACCCAAAATCAGCCCCAGCATTTT	CASSSTGTQNQPQHF
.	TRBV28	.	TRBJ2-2	TGTGCCAGCAGTGACGACAGCACCGGGGAGCTGTTTTTT	CASSDDSTGELFF